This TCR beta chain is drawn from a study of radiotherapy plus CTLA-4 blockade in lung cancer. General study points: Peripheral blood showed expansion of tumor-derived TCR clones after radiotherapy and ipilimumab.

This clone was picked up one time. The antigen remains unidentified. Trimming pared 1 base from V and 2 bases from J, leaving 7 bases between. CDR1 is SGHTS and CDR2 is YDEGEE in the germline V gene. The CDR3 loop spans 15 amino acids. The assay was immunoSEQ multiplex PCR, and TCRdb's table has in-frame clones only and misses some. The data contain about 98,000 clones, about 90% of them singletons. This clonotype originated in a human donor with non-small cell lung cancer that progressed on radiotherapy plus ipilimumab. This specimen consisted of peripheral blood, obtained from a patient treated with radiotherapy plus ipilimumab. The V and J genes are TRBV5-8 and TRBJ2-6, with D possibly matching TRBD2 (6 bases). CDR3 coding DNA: TGTGCCAGCAGCTTGTGGGGGGCTGGGGCCAACGTCCTGACTTTC. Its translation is CASSLWGAGANVLTF.